This is a list of T cell receptor beta chains from one sample in a study of low-dose radiotherapy and immunotherapy resistance in tumors. From the reads, TCRdb called clonotypes with MiXCR, one entry per CDR3 protein. The table has tens of thousands of distinct CDR3 sequences, 20% to 30% seen once. The sample here was PBMCs, taken after low-dose radiotherapy plus immunotherapy. Every receptor here comes from a male donor with prostate cancer. The conserved cysteine and the conserved F or W are not part of the CDR3 here.

v_call cdr3_aa
TRBV2 ASVFDAGANVLT
TRBV4-1 ASSQALVGGYEQY
TRBV2 ASSERVGETQY
TRBV7-9 ASSPSTSGRAGEQF
TRBV15 ATSRDIETQF
TRBV5-6 ASSRELGSGRGYQETQY
TRBV5-1 ASSFSGSGANVLT
TRBV5-1 ASSSGANSGNTIY
TRBV25-1 ASSEWQTNTGELFF
TRBV28 VNPYEQY
TRBV18 ASSPYGDRPSGELFF
TRBV4-2 ASSQDLGTSYEQY
TRBV14 ASSRAFSGPTDTQY
TRBV6-2/TRBV6-3 ASSYIYKRGATNTGELF
TRBV29-1 SVDETGGSEAF
TRBV29-1 ASSEMGQGDGYT
TRBV7-9 ASSLSHEAF